These 13 T cell receptor beta chains originate from one sample sequenced in a study of identical twins. Each CDR3 protein is one row after TCRdb ran MiXCR on the 5' RACE reads. Among 260,000 or so distinct CDR3 sequences listed, approximately 7.3% were seen once. These data also featured in a second study, about yellow fever vaccine responses in identical twins.

The sample comprised CD8+ T cells sorted from blood. The origin of the receptors is a woman aged 18-30 years in good health.

The table lists this clonotype with many counts. This chain links TRBV4-1 with TRBJ2-4, with D possibly being TRBD1 or TRBD2 (5 bases each). This CDR3 has 15 amino acids. Germline values: CDR1 MGHRA, CDR2 YSYEKL. V lost 2 bases to trimming and J lost 7 bases, with 15 bases between them. CDR3 in amino acids: CASSQNFPGTNIQYF. DNA of the CDR3: TGCGCCAGCAGCCAAAATTTCCCAGGGACGAACATTCAGTACTTC.

This clonotype was picked up a small number of times. The chain employs TRBV7-3 and TRBJ2-3; 10 nucleotides agree with TRBD1. CDR1 SGHTA and CDR2 FQGTGA come from the germline V gene. V gave up 5 bases and J gave up 1 base; unmatched junction bases: 12. The CDR3 loop spans 18 amino acids. CDR3 sequence: CASSLAGTGVSGTDTQYF. The CDR3 DNA sequence: TGTGCCAGCAGCCTAGCTGGGACAGGGGTATCGGGCACAGATACGCAGTATTTT.

In its sample, this clonotype was seen many times. An end of the junction does not agree with germline; a read error may underlie this. The chain employs TRBV14 and TRBJ2-2, with 8 positions matching TRBD1. The CDR3 has 17 amino acids. From germline, CDR1 is SGHDN and CDR2 FVKESK. The CDR3, as DNA: TGTGCCAGCACCCAAAGGGCCGGGACAGGGAACACCGGGGAGCTGTTTTTT. This sequence encodes CASTQRAGTGNTGELFF.

The V call is TRBV4-1, the J call TRBJ2-7; the D is unclear. The germline V gene encodes CDR1 MGHRA and CDR2 YSYEKL. The CDR3 is 13 residues long. The ends were cut back, 4 bases at V and 3 bases at J, with 10 bases in the middle. The CDR3 here is CASSPLDVYEQYF. The CDR3 DNA sequence: TGCGCCAGCAGCCCCCTGGACGTCTACGAGCAGTACTTC.

The genes are TRBV20-1 and TRBJ2-5, with unresolved D. This CDR3 comprises 14 residues. Germline CDR1 and CDR2: DFQATT and SNEGSKA (reference sequence). Trimming pared 1 base from V and 5 bases from J, leaving 14 bases between. CDR3 loop: CSARVDRADETQYF. The CDR3 region has the DNA TGCAGTGCTAGAGTAGATAGGGCAGACGAGACCCAGTACTTC.

This clonotype was observed at least ten times. The chain is built from TRBV9 and TRBJ2-2; 11 bases agree with TRBD1. Trimming cost V 0 bases and J 5 bases; bases outside gene matches: 15. This CDR3 comprises 20 residues. Germline CDR1 reads SGDLS; CDR2 reads YYNGEE. The CDR3 sequence: CASSVDSDRGRIWETGELFF. CDR3 nucleotide sequence: TGTGCCAGCAGCGTAGATTCGGACAGGGGGCGCATATGGGAAACCGGGGAGCTGTTTTTT.

This clonotype was seen repeatedly, ten times or more. The chain combines TRBV5-6 with TRBJ2-2; weak D call: TRBD1 (6 bases). Trimming pared 5 bases from V and 4 bases from J, leaving 9 bases between. CDR3 size: 13 residues. Germline V CDR1 and CDR2: SGHDT, YYEEEE. The CDR3 reads CASSWTATGELFF. The DNA of the CDR3 is TGTGCCAGCAGTTGGACAGCCACCGGGGAGCTGTTTTTT. The whole variable domain, filled in from reference TRBV5-6 and TRBJ2-2, reads DAGVTQSPTHLIKTRGQQVTLRCSPKSGHDTVSWYQQALGQGPQFIFQYYEEEERQRGNFPDRFSGHQFPNYSSELNVNALLLGDSALYLCASSWTATGELFFGEGSRLTVL.

The CDR3 nucleotides read TGTGCCATCAGTGATGAGGGGGCGCGGGCTGAAGCTTTCTTT. It specifies CAISDEGARAEAFF. The chain uses TRBV10-3 and TRBJ1-1; 7 bases match TRBD1. V was clipped by 3 bases and J by 6 bases; unmatched bases: 7. The CDR3 extends over 14 amino acids. Germline V CDR1 and CDR2: ENHRY, SYGVKD.

The chain carries TRBV9 and TRBJ2-7, with 7 bases fitting TRBD2. CDR3 length: 16 residues. V gave up 0 bases and J gave up 0 bases; unmatched junction bases: 6. Germline V CDR1 and CDR2: SGDLS, YYNGEE. The CDR3 bases are TGTGCCAGCAGCGTAGGAGCTAGCGGTCCCTCCTACGAGCAGTACTTC. Encoded protein: CASSVGASGPSYEQYF. The full variable domain, rest sourced from reference TRBV9 and TRBJ2-7, is DSGVTQTPKHLITATGQRVTLRCSPRSGDLSVYWYQQSLDQGLQFLIQYYNGEERAKGNILERFSAQQFPDLHSELNLSSLELGDSALYFCASSVGASGPSYEQYFGPGTRLTVT.

There are a few counts of this clonotype. CDR3 loop: CASSETGTVVQETQYF. DNA of the CDR3: TGTGCCAGCAGTGAGACAGGGACGGTGGTCCAAGAGACCCAGTACTTC. The chain is built from TRBV2 and TRBJ2-5; TRBD1 aligns across 7 bases. Germline values: CDR1 SNHLY, CDR2 FYNNEI. The CDR3 runs to 16 residues. V lost 3 bases and J lost 1; bases outside the gene matches: 8.

This clonotype was counted only a few times. The V gene is TRBV18, the J gene TRBJ2-5, with D perhaps assigned TRBD1 or TRBD2 (5 bases each). The CDR3 extends over 14 amino acids. Per the germline V gene, CDR1 is KGHSH and CDR2 is LQKENI. V lost 1 base and J lost 4, with 10 bases in between. Written as DNA, the CDR3 is TGTGCCAGCTCACCACGGGGGAGTAGAGAGACCCAGTACTTC. It is translated as CASSPRGSRETQYF.

This clonotype was detected many times. V usage is TRBV4-1 and J usage is TRBJ2-2; 8 nucleotides align to TRBD2. Germline assignment: CDR1 MGHRA and CDR2 YSYEKL. This CDR3 is built from 15 residues. J gave up 5 bases and V 4 bases, and 6 bases lay outside the gene matches. CDR3: CASSPERGRTGELFF. CDR3 DNA: TGCGCCAGCAGCCCCGAGCGGGGGAGGACCGGGGAGCTGTTTTTT.

To note about this clonotype: This may come from a read error, since a much larger clone is one base off. The rearrangement links TRBV6-5 to TRBJ2-2, with no clear D. V lost 4 bases, J lost 7 bases, and 7 bases lay in between. The CDR3 has 12 amino acids. The germline CDR1 and CDR2 sequences are MNHEY and SVGAGI. The CDR3 nucleotides are TGTGCCAGCAGTTTCCCAGGCGGGGAGCTGTTTTTT. Translated, it gives CASSFPGGELFF.